This note documents a single TCR beta chain sequence. Antigen: not known. The CDR3 end falls 3 residues outside the read, so it is completed with the germline J gene. This specimen belongs to a study of T cell clonality in common variable immunodeficiency. Trimming at V came to 9 bases and at J to 4 bases, leaving 11 bases not matched to a gene. Germline V CDR1 and CDR2: LNHDA, SQIVND (reference sequence). The CDR3 consists of 14 residues. Study results and caveats: Reportedly, TCR beta sequences from common variable immunodeficiency showed fewer deletions and N-nucleotide insertions.

The method was immunoSEQ multiplex PCR; TCRdb's version includes in-frame clones alone and lacks a portion of them. The specimen gives 20,000 to 30,000 clones without singletons; the ten biggest hold approximately 10%. Sequenced material: peripheral blood mononuclear cells. The V call is TRBV19, the J call TRBJ1-1; 7 bases align to TRBD1. This TCR derives from a human donor with common variable immunodeficiency. The CDR3 sequence is CASSVVSGGTEAFF. The sequenced CDR3 bases are TGTGCCAGCTCCGTCGTGTCAGGGGGCACTGAA.